This TCR beta chain originates from a study of CD8 T cells in Susac syndrome. Findings of the study overall: The study recognized that the number of individuals in its TCR sequencing and HLA analysis was relatively small.

As concerns this clonotype: Its antigen is as yet unknown.

Random hexamers were used to reverse transcribe an amount of roughly 0.45 to 1 ug RNA. An immunoSEQ multiplex PCR amplified TCR beta CDR3 over 54 Vbeta and 13 Jbeta. TCRdb processed the immunoSEQ multiplex PCR reads anew with MiXCR; each CDR3 protein has one entry. The sample holds fewer than 200,000 distinct CDR3 sequences, approximately 94% seen once. The CDR3 extends over 14 amino acids. Trimming took 2 bases from V and 5 from J, leaving 12 bases between them. Germline V CDR1 and CDR2: MNHEY, SVGAGI. TCR beta sequencing covered blood CD8+ and CD4+ T cells. Purification of the CD8+ and CD4+ T cells relied on negative isolation, and TEMRA cells underwent FACS enrichment.

The receptor comes from a human donor in good health. The V call is TRBV6-5, the J call TRBJ1-1, with D possibly matching TRBD1 (5 bases). Sequencing input: CD4+ T cells from PBMCs. The CDR3 is CASSYAQGETEAFF. As DNA, the CDR3 is TGTGCCAGCAGTTACGCCCAGGGTGAAACTGAAGCTTTCTTT.